This TCR beta chain was sequenced in a study of OX40 agonist ivuxolimab in advanced cancers. Clones were read by immunoSEQ multiplex PCR, and TCRdb kept only the in-frame ones, dropping some. The profile shows 50,000 to 65,000 clones, about four fifths of them singletons. The length of the CDR3 is 19 residues. The J segment lost 0 bases and the V segment lost 1 base, leaving 9 bases of the junction unmatched. Per germline, CDR1 MGHRA and CDR2 YSYEKL. This sequence originates from an adult with an advanced solid tumor such as melanoma, head and neck, liver or kidney cancer. Sequenced here: CD4+ or CD8+ T cells sorted from blood, sampled in a trial of the OX40 agonist ivuxolimab. The chain recombines TRBV4-1 with TRBJ2-3, with 11 nucleotides matching TRBD2. Here the CDR3 DNA reads TGCGCCAGCAGCCAAGTCGTGCTAGCGGGGGGCCCTAGCACAGATACGCAGTATTTT. The encoded protein is CASSQVVLAGGPSTDTQYF.